This entry is about one T cell receptor beta chain. No antigen is known for it. The data derive from a study of T cell responses to AZD1222 COVID-19 vaccine. About the research overall: Second-dose recipients at about 4 or about 12 weeks were treated as one pooled group. Study outcomes and limitations: Reportedly, close to half of spike-specific TCRs are directed against unmutated variant regions. Scientists sampled the repertoires only once the peak T cell response had passed. Possibly, clonal diversity was underestimated; donors were largely white British and included more females.

Germline assignment: CDR1 SGHDN and CDR2 FVKESK. V lost 3 bases to trimming and J lost 0 bases; unmatched junction nucleotides: 5. The length of the CDR3 is 16 residues. Sequencing was performed with immunoSEQ multiplex PCR; in TCRdb, only in-frame clones are kept and a portion is missing. The table includes 100,000 to 150,000 clones, approximately 94% detected once. The receptor was derived from an adult in good health. Sequenced here: peripheral blood, sampled on day 0 of AZD1222 vaccination. This chain joins TRBV14 and TRBJ2-1; 7 nucleotides match TRBD2. CDR3 in amino acids: CASSQNSGTSYNEQFF. The CDR3 coding sequence is TGTGCCAGCAGCCAGAACAGCGGGACCTCCTACAATGAGCAGTTCTTC.